The 18 T cell receptor beta chains listed next were all sequenced from one sample in a study of molecular identifiers for immune sequencing clone quantification. MiXCR was run by TCRdb on the PCR reads, yielding one entry per CDR3 protein. The sample carries 75,000 to 95,000 distinct CDR3 sequences, roughly 23% recorded once. Sequencing was carried out using naive CD8+ T cells from blood, with Jurkat cell RNA spiked in. As for subset: FACS-sorted CD8+CD4-CCR7+CD45RA+ naive T cells. These receptors were obtained from a human donor in good health. Some libraries in this study had Jurkat cell RNA spiked in.

This clonotype was counted ten times or more. The chain combines TRBV7-8 with TRBJ1-1; 7 positions agree with TRBD1. J was trimmed by 0 bases and V by 4 bases; bases with no gene match: 8. CDR1 and CDR2 from the germline V gene are SGHVS and FQNEAQ. The CDR3 contains 16 residues. CDR3 amino acids: CASSSAPDRMNTEAFF. For the CDR3, the DNA is TGTGCCAGCAGCTCGGCCCCGGACAGGATGAACACTGAAGCTTTCTTT.

Ten or more counts support this clonotype. CDR3 loop: CASSTGTGNTGELFF. CDR3 bases: TGTGCCAGCTCTACCGGGACAGGAAACACCGGGGAGCTGTTTTTT. This chain joins TRBV3-1 and TRBJ2-2; 8 nucleotides align to TRBD1. CDR3 size: 15 residues. The germline V gene has CDR1 LGHDT and CDR2 YNNKEL (reference sequence). J was trimmed by 2 bases and V by 8 bases; bases with no gene match: 7.

Comments on this clonotype: A junction boundary mismatches the germline segment, possibly from a read error. CDR3 amino acids: CASSQELAGGTDTPYF. CDR3 nucleotides: TGCGCCAGCAGCCAAGAACTAGCGGGGGGTACAGATACGCCGTATTTT. The chain carries TRBV4-3 and TRBJ2-3; 12 nucleotides line up with TRBD2. Per germline, CDR1 LGHNA and CDR2 YSLEER. The CDR3 consists of 16 residues.

This clonotype turned up a few times. The rearrangement joins TRBV7-9 to TRBJ2-2; D unresolved. This CDR3 has 14 residues. The ends were cut back, 0 bases at V and 4 bases at J, with 6 bases in the middle. Germline V CDR1 and CDR2: SEHNR, FQNEAQ (reference sequence). The DNA of the CDR3 is TGTGCCAGCAGCTTAGCCGAAATCACCGGGGAGCTGTTTTTT. Residues: CASSLAEITGELFF.

The V gene is TRBV4-3, the J gene TRBJ1-1; maybe TRBD1 (6 bases). The CDR3 runs to 18 residues. The V end was cut by 1 base, the J end by 4 bases, with 22 bases between. Germline V gene sequence: CDR1 LGHNA, CDR2 YSLEER. CDR3 sequence reads: CASSQGLAVGGPITEAFF. The CDR3 region has the DNA TGCGCCAGCAGCCAAGGGTTGGCCGTGGGGGGGCCGATCACTGAAGCTTTCTTT.

This clonotype was counted at least ten times. This chain connects TRBV10-3 to TRBJ2-3; no clear D. CDR3 length equals 14 residues. The germline gives CDR1 ENHRY, CDR2 SYGVKD. The V and J ends lost 4 bases and 2 bases respectively, with 10 bases between them. CDR3 loop: CAISAPESTDTQYF. DNA for the CDR3: TGTGCCATCAGTGCACCGGAATCCACAGATACGCAGTATTTT.

This clonotype was detected ten times or more. The J gene is TRBJ2-3, the V gene TRBV30; 8 nucleotides agree with TRBD1. With V trimmed by 5 bases and J by 0 bases, 4 bases remained unmatched. CDR1 is GTSNPN and CDR2 is SVGIG in the germline V gene (reference sequence). The CDR3 loop spans 14 amino acids. CDR3 protein: CAWGQGRSTDTQYF. CDR3 nucleotides: TGTGCCTGGGGACAGGGAAGGAGCACAGATACGCAGTATTTT.

This clonotype was recorded at least ten times. This chain connects TRBV5-6 to TRBJ1-3, with D possibly being TRBD1 (6 bases). This CDR3 is built from 17 residues. V was pared by 1 base and J by 1 base, with 15 bases between. In germline, CDR1 is SGHDT, CDR2 YYEEEE. The CDR3 DNA follows: TGTGCCAGCAGCTTGAGGGGGTCGGCCAGGTCTGGAAACACCATATATTTT. This sequence encodes CASSLRGSARSGNTIYF.

This clonotype has only a few counts. V is TRBV4-1 and J is TRBJ2-3; TRBD1 matches 12 bases. The germline gives CDR1 MGHRA, CDR2 YSYEKL. The CDR3 loop spans 20 amino acids. With 1 base clipped from V and 2 bases from J, the junction kept 13 bases outside the gene matches. The CDR3 region has the DNA TGCGCCAGCAGCCAAGGACCGGGACAGGGGGCAAGTCTATACACAGATACGCAGTATTTT. Translating it yields CASSQGPGQGASLYTDTQYF.

On this clonotype: At one of its ends the junction is not consistent with the germline gene, which may arise from a read error. This rearrangement joins TRBV12-3 or TRBV12-4 to TRBJ2-3; no clear D gene. This CDR3 region has 12 residues. In DNA, the CDR3 is TGTGCCAGCTGTTTAGGCACAGATACGCAGTATTTT. As protein: CASCLGTDTQYF.

This clonotype was seen only a few times. The chain employs TRBV11-2 and TRBJ1-1; D ambiguous. The CDR3 has 15 amino acids. CDR1 and CDR2 from the germline V gene are SGHAT and FQNNGV. The germline V and J ends were trimmed by 1 base and 0 bases, with 9 bases remaining between them. CDR3 region: CASSLVEGMNTEAFF. In nucleotides, the CDR3 is TGTGCCAGCAGCTTAGTGGAGGGCATGAACACTGAAGCTTTCTTT.

The chain couples TRBV23-1 to TRBJ2-7; TRBD1 matches 7 bases. TRBV23-1 qualifies as an ORF whose function is uncertain. V was pared by 2 bases and J by 2 bases, with 3 bases of the junction left unmatched. This CDR3 comprises 14 residues. CDR3 sequence (DNA): TGCGCCAGCAGTCAAGACAGGGCTACCTACGAGCAGTACTTC. Residues: CASSQDRATYEQYF.

This clonotype was counted ten times or more. The chain carries TRBV5-1 and TRBJ2-1; D gene uncertain. Germline V CDR1 and CDR2: SGHRS, YFSETQ. The CDR3 length is 15 residues. V was cut by 2 bases and J by 1 base, with 10 bases left in between. The CDR3 here is CASSFTPPSYNEQFF. The CDR3 bases are TGCGCCAGCAGCTTTACCCCCCCGTCCTACAATGAGCAGTTCTTC.

This clonotype was seen many times. The rearrangement uses TRBV4-1 and TRBJ2-3; TRBD2 matches 12 bases. CDR3 length: 18 amino acids. Germline assignment: CDR1 MGHRA and CDR2 YSYEKL. V dropped 2 bases and J dropped 1; count of bases not matched to a gene: 7. CDR3 loop: CASSQLAGGPSGTDTQYF. The CDR3 region has the DNA TGCGCCAGCAGCCAACTAGCGGGGGGGCCTTCTGGCACAGATACGCAGTATTTT.

By share, this clonotype counts as medium-sized. The chain combines TRBV28 with TRBJ1-5; unclear D gene. Germline loops: CDR1 MDHEN, CDR2 SYDVKM. Trimming took 6 bases from V and 3 from J, leaving 12 bases between them. The length of the CDR3 is 14 residues. Here the CDR3 reads CASRLTRPNQPQHF. The CDR3 bases are TGTGCCAGCAGACTCACCCGACCCAATCAGCCCCAGCATTTT.

The chain has TRBV27 and TRBJ1-6; 10 bases line up with TRBD1. Germline V gene data show CDR1 as MNHEY and CDR2 as SMNVEV (reference sequence). V lost 5 bases to trimming and J lost 8 bases; unmatched junction nucleotides: 6. CDR3 length: 15 residues. CDR3: CASSAWTGGYSPLHF. The DNA for the CDR3 is TGTGCCAGCAGTGCCTGGACAGGGGGTTATTCACCCCTCCACTTT.

In its sample, this clonotype was seen a few times. The chain joins TRBV12-3 or TRBV12-4 to TRBJ1-5, with 9 bases fitting TRBD1. The CDR3 has 14 amino acids. The J segment lost 4 bases and the V segment lost 7 bases, leaving 5 bases of the junction unmatched. The CDR3 is CASKLGTGNQPQHF. In nucleotides, the CDR3 is TGTGCCAGCAAATTAGGGACAGGGAATCAGCCCCAGCATTTT.

This clonotype was counted many times. The chain links TRBV24-1 to TRBJ2-1, with D unresolved. The length of the CDR3 is 15 residues. The V and J ends lost 4 bases and 5 bases respectively, with 14 bases between them. Germline V gives CDR1 KGHDR, CDR2 SFDVKD. The CDR3 sequence is CATSDPAPYHNEQFF. The DNA of the CDR3 is TGTGCCACCAGTGACCCTGCGCCCTACCACAATGAGCAGTTCTTC.